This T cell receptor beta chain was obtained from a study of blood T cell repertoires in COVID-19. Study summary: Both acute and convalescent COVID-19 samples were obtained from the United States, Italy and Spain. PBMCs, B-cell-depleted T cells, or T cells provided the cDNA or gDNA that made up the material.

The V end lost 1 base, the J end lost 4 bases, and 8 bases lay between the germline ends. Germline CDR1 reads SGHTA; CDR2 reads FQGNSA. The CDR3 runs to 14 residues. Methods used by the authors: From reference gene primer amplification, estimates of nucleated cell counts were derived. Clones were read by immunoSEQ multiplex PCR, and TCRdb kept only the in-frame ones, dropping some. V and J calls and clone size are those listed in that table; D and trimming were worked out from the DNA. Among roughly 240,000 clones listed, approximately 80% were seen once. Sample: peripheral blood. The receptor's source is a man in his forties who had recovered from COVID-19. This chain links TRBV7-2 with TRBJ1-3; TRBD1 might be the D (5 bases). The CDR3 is CASSLEGSGNTIYF. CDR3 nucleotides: TGTGCCAGCAGCTTAGAGGGGTCCGGAAACACCATATATTTT. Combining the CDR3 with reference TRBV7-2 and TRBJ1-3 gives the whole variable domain GAGVSQSPSNKVTEKGKDVELRCDPISGHTALYWYRQSLGQGLEFLIYFQGNSAPDKSGLPSDRFSAERTGGSVSTLTIQRTQQEDSAVYLCASSLEGSGNTIYFGEGSWLTVV.